This paragraph covers one TCR beta chain sequence. As handled by the study authors: Estimation of nucleated cell counts relied on the amplification of reference gene primers. TCRdb's table, derived via immunoSEQ multiplex PCR, lists solely in-frame clones and lacks some. V, J and clone size are those of that table, while D and trimming were read from the DNA. The sample consists of about 380,000 clones, over 65% of them appearing once. The sample comes from a study of blood T cell repertoires in COVID-19. On the study more broadly: Both acute and convalescent COVID-19 samples were obtained from the United States, Italy and Spain. Sources were T cells, B-cell-depleted T cells, or PBMCs; the material itself was cDNA or gDNA.

With 0 bases removed from V and 5 bases from J, the gap between germline ends came to 8 bases. This CDR3 spans 13 amino acids. From germline, CDR1 is SGHRS and CDR2 YFSETQ. The chain carries TRBV5-1 and TRBJ1-2; D gene unclear. The sequenced sample consisted of peripheral blood. The source is a human donor with acute or convalescent COVID-19. The donor label of this sample is uncertain. The CDR3 here is CASSLGQTYGYTF. As DNA, the CDR3 is TGCGCCAGCAGCTTGGGGCAGACATATGGCTACACCTTC.